The source of this TCR beta chain is a study of shared clonotypes between healthy human individuals (dated by TCRdb to 2020 to 2022). For the wider study: The cohort included a few men and a couple of women between 18 and 49 years of age. Between about 0.9 and 9 billion PBMCs per donor were obtained by leukapheresis. To increase sequencing depth and limit assay-specific biases, TCR repertoire library preparation and sequencing were carried out by different laboratories using diverse techniques. Per donor, three plates each were used for CD4 naive and CD4 memory, two for CD8 naive, and one for CD8 memory. Blood TCR repertoires of roughly five healthy adults were deeply sequenced to estimate repertoire size and the extent of clonotype sharing between individuals.

Turning to this clone: The antigen it binds to is not known. Base quality data are lacking; no much larger clone is found one base away.

Healthy HIV-negative adults with no recently reported acute infections or vaccinations were included as donors. All donors were Caucasian adults living in Nashville, Tennessee, USA. CD4+ T cells were enriched by magnetic negative selection; naive cells were then positively selected on CD45RA, and the negative fraction formed the memory subset. After blood collection by leukapheresis, PBMCs were isolated using Ficoll-Histopaque density gradient centrifugation and then cryopreserved in the vapor phase of liquid nitrogen. Purity and quantity of every magnetically sorted T cell population were checked by analytical flow cytometry. From each sorted fraction, genomic DNA was isolated and quantified by UV absorbance on a Nanodrop 2000c. Using the deep immunoSEQ assay, TCR CDR3 regions were amplified from genomic DNA by multiplex PCR. Extracted genomic DNA from each cell subset was spread evenly across all wells of several immunoSEQ 96-well plates, with each plate serving as a replicate. For sorted subsets, roughly 200 ng of genomic DNA, equivalent to some 33,000 T cell genomes, went into each replicate PCR. Purified libraries were quantified with a Qubit 3.0 fluorometer, sized on a Bioanalyzer 2100, and re-quantified with the KAPA Library Quantification kit. Every immunoSEQ 96-well plate was sequenced on a separate single-read 150-cycle Illumina NextSeq 550 flow cell. Per the source publication's procedure: Because the immunoSEQ output included only junctional sequences and no quality scores, the filtering could not be the same as the filtering used for full-length reads. To assign V/J genes and CDR3, sequences were annotated against IMGT germline references using PyIR, a Python wrapper for IgBLAST v1.9. Any read was removed if the V/J assignment was weak (E-value above 1e-6), the CDR3 was missing, or the read contained stop codons, out-of-frame junctions, or ambiguous translated residues. A V3J clonotype was defined by an identical inferred V gene, J gene, and CDR3 amino acid sequence. Percentage overlap between repertoires was computed as shared unique clonotypes divided by the size of the smaller repertoire. Repertoire richness was assessed with RTK rarefaction, the Chao1 estimator, and Recon v2.1 estimates of unobserved clonotypes. Generation probabilities were computed with OLGA for all TCRbeta clonotypes obtained by the gDNA method from several donors. Entries here come from immuneACCESS through TCRdb and include only in-frame sequences with V and J called. Some clones fail to appear in such tables; in the studies checked, an unresolved V gene covers under half of the shortfall, and the cause of the remainder is unknown. V and J calls and clone size are those listed in that table; D and trimming were worked out from the DNA. This sample has a few million clones in its table, and 80% to 95% of those were observed once. The ten largest clones take up 0.3% to 0.4% of the sample.

The cysteine opens and the phenylalanine closes a CDR3 of 16 amino acids. Only the CDR3 DNA is retained, 48 bases long and in frame from the first base. CDR1 and CDR2 are drawn from the germline V gene: KGHSH, LQKENI. Trimming costs V 3 bases and J 4 bases, and their ends lie 15 bases apart. The full study reports these points: Larger estimated clonotype richness was generally found for naive subsets than for memory subsets. Only blood was sampled, and tissue TCR repertoires likely differ from those in blood. Across several donors, approximately 4.9% of naive CD4, roughly 3.4% of naive CD8, 2.3% of memory CD4, and under 0.45% of memory CD8 clonotypes were shared. The genetic and exposure-history diversity represented was limited by the small number of donors. Even with the large sequencing depth, rarefaction of the sorted-subset datasets indicated that sequencing was incomplete. Higher generation probabilities were observed for clonotypes shared by all four sorted-subset donors than for non-shared clonotypes. Based on pairwise subsampling, the degree of clonotype sharing among donors was expected to be affected by sequencing depth.

This receptor was obtained from a young man in good health. Some clones in this sample may be carry-over from other donors' samples. In this chain, TRBV18 is recombined with TRBJ2-2, with a weak D call of TRBD1 (7 bases match). The sample taken for sequencing was naive CD4+ T cells from PBMCs. Interpreted using the paper, the cell subset or site label stands for: CD45RA+ positively selected. Here is the DNA: TGTGCCAGCTCACCCAGACAGGGAGGATTCACCGGGGAGCTGTTTTTT. This yields the protein CASSPRQGGFTGELFF.